Each of the 16 T cell receptor beta chains below was sequenced from the same sample in a study of T cell responses to AZD1222 COVID-19 vaccine. The method was immunoSEQ multiplex PCR; TCRdb's version includes in-frame clones alone and lacks a portion of them. This table has 95,000 to 100,000 clones, around 85% appearing once. This material consisted of peripheral blood, taken 28 days after the second AZD1222 dose. The receptors were gathered from an adult who received the AZD1222 COVID-19 vaccine.

The chain recombines TRBV20-1 with TRBJ1-4, with a possible D match to TRBD1 (5 bases). The CDR3 runs to 15 residues. CDR1 and CDR2 from the germline V gene are DFQATT and SNEGSKA (reference sequence). With 3 bases removed from V and 0 bases from J, the gap between germline ends came to 11 bases. The chain's CDR3 is CSASAGGATNEKLFF. CDR3 bases: TGCAGTGCTAGTGCGGGGGGTGCAACTAATGAAAAACTGTTTTTT.

The chain carries TRBV7-3 and TRBJ2-2; no definite D call. The ends were cut back, 1 base at V and 4 bases at J, with 10 bases in the middle. Per germline, CDR1 SGHTA and CDR2 FQGTGA. The CDR3 extends over 15 amino acids. CDR3 DNA sequence: TGTGCCAGCAGCTTAAATACGGTCGGCACCGGGGAGCTGTTTTTT. Encoded protein: CASSLNTVGTGELFF.

The V call is TRBV29-1, the J call TRBJ2-3; D perhaps matches TRBD2 (5 bases). Germline CDR1 reads SQVTM; CDR2 reads ANQGSEA. The length of the CDR3 is 15 residues. V lost 5 bases and J lost 2, with 17 bases in between. CDR3 DNA: TGCAGCGTTCGATCCGGACTGCTCTCCACAGATACGCAGTATTTT. Protein sequence: CSVRSGLLSTDTQYF.

In its sample, this clone was seen a few times. The chain joins TRBV9 to TRBJ2-1; D not resolved. The CDR3 runs to 15 residues. Germline-derived CDR1 and CDR2 are SGDLS and YYNGEE. Trimming took 2 bases from V and 0 from J, leaving 9 bases between them. This CDR3 reads CASSVSWSSYNEQFF. CDR3 sequence (DNA): TGTGCCAGCAGCGTCAGCTGGAGCTCCTACAATGAGCAGTTCTTC. The variable domain in full, with the rest retrieved from reference TRBV9 and TRBJ2-1, is DSGVTQTPKHLITATGQRVTLRCSPRSGDLSVYWYQQSLDQGLQFLIQYYNGEERAKGNILERFSAQQFPDLHSELNLSSLELGDSALYFCASSVSWSSYNEQFFGPGTRLTVL.

The chain employs TRBV9 and TRBJ1-1; D is unclear. Trimming removed 3 bases from V and 6 bases from J, with 15 bases in between. CDR3 length: 14 residues. Germline CDR1 SGDLS, CDR2 YYNGEE. The chain's CDR3 is CASSGAGARAEAFF. Written as DNA, the CDR3 is TGTGCCAGCAGCGGGGCAGGAGCTAGGGCTGAAGCTTTCTTT.

V and J are TRBV5-4 and TRBJ2-7, with 7 bases fitting TRBD1. CDR3 size: 15 residues. The V and J ends lost 0 bases and 2 bases, in that order; junction bases with no gene match: 5. Looked up from germline, CDR1 is SGHNT and CDR2 is YYREEE (reference sequence). This CDR3 is CASSLAGTATYEQYF. CDR3 bases: TGTGCCAGCAGCTTGGCCGGGACAGCAACCTACGAGCAGTACTTC.

The chain links TRBV5-1 to TRBJ1-6; D ambiguous. The CDR3 sequence is 14 residues long. V was cut by 5 bases and J by 0 bases, with 6 bases left in between. The V gene's germline CDR1 is SGHRS and CDR2 YFSETQ. CDR3 region: CASRNSSYNSPLHF. The CDR3 DNA is TGCGCCAGCAGGAATAGCTCCTATAATTCACCCCTCCACTTT.

The chain uses TRBV6-5 and TRBJ2-7; D is undetermined. Germline V CDR1 and CDR2: MNHEY, SVGAGI. This CDR3 is 14 amino acids long. V shed 2 bases and J shed 4 bases, with 12 bases lying between them. CDR3 protein: CASSYARFDYEQYF. CDR3 DNA sequence: TGTGCCAGCAGTTACGCCCGATTTGATTACGAGCAGTACTTC.

The chain joins TRBV18 to TRBJ2-1; D unresolved. Germline V gene data show CDR1 as KGHSH and CDR2 as LQKENI. The germline V and J ends were trimmed by 0 bases and 8 bases, with 11 bases remaining between them. The CDR3 is 14 residues long. Here the CDR3 reads CASSPPPSRYEQFF. CDR3 sequence (DNA): TGTGCCAGCTCACCACCCCCCTCTAGGTATGAGCAGTTCTTC.

V is TRBV5-5 and J is TRBJ1-2; tentative D call: TRBD1 (5 bases). This CDR3 contains 15 residues. Germline V gives CDR1 SGHKS, CDR2 YYEKEE (reference sequence). Trimming took off 1 base at V and 4 bases at J, with 14 bases between the two ends. The CDR3 spells CASSLSGRALYGYTF. CDR3 coding DNA: TGTGCCAGCAGCTTGTCGGGCAGGGCCCTCTATGGCTACACCTTC.

V gene TRBV15 combines with J gene TRBJ1-5; D is unclear. V was pared by 5 bases and J by 8 bases, with 13 bases between. Per germline, CDR1 LNHNV and CDR2 YYDKDF (reference sequence). The CDR3 covers 13 residues. DNA for the CDR3: TGTGCCACCAGCGACCCAGCTGGGGAGCCCCAGCATTTT. Translating it yields CATSDPAGEPQHF.

The chain recombines TRBV29-1 with TRBJ2-7; D uncertain. V shed 6 bases and J shed 12 bases, with 15 bases lying between them. The CDR3 contains 10 residues. Germline V CDR1 and CDR2: SQVTM, ANQGSEA. CDR3 DNA: TGCAGCGTCGGCTTGCCTAGGACGTACTTC. Translated: CSVGLPRTYF.

This clone was observed a handful of times. V is TRBV15 and J is TRBJ1-3; 7 bases match TRBD1. Germline V gene lookup returns CDR1 LNHNV and CDR2 YYDKDF (reference sequence). This CDR3 contains 16 residues. V gave up 2 bases and J gave up 6 bases; unmatched junction bases: 10. The CDR3: CATSRNEPGQINTIYF. In DNA, the CDR3 is TGTGCCACCAGCAGAAATGAACCGGGACAGATAAACACCATATATTTT.

The chain has TRBV7-8 and TRBJ1-1; 8 nucleotides match TRBD1. The germline V gene has CDR1 SGHVS and CDR2 FQNEAQ. The V segment lost 5 bases and the J segment 5 bases; nucleotides outside the gene matches: 7. The CDR3 has 14 amino acids. CDR3 sequence (DNA): TGTGCCAGCAGCGCTCAGGGGGCTGTTACTGAAGCTTTCTTT. Protein product: CASSAQGAVTEAFF.

Notes on this clone: One end of the junction fails to match germline, which may point to a read error. V gene TRBV5-1 combines with J gene TRBJ2-7; D is perhaps TRBD1 (5 bases). The CDR3 runs to 13 residues. Germline V gives CDR1 SGHRS, CDR2 YFSETQ. CDR3 bases: TGCGCCAGCAGCCCTTGGGGCTCCTACGAGCAGTACTTT. Its protein product is CASSPWGSYEQYF.

This clone was counted a few times. This CDR3 is also generated by other DNA sequences in the sample. This chain links TRBV27 with TRBJ1-5; D not resolved. Per germline, CDR1 MNHEY and CDR2 SMNVEV (reference sequence). This CDR3 is 13 amino acids long. V lost 2 bases, J lost 5 bases, and 7 bases lay in between. Here the CDR3 reads CASSLVRDQPQHF. DNA for the CDR3: TGTGCCAGCAGTTTAGTTCGGGATCAGCCCCAGCATTTT.